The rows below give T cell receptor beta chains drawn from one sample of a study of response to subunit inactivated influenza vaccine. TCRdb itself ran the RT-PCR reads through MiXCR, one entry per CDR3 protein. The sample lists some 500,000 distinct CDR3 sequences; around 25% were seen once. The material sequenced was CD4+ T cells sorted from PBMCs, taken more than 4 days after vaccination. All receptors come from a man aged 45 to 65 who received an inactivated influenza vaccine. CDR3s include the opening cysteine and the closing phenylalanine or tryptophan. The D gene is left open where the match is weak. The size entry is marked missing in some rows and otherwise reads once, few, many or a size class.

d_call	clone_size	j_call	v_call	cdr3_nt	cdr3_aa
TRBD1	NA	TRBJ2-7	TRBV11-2	TGTGCCAGCAGCTTAGTCGGGACAGGGGGGATCCACGAGCAGTACTTC	CASSLVGTGGIHEQYF
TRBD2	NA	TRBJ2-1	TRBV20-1	TGCAGTGGACTAGCGGGAATCAACAATGAGCAGTTCTTC	CSGLAGINNEQFF
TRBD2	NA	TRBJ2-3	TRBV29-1	TGCAGCGTTGAACCCTCGGGGGGAATAGATACGCAGTATTTT	CSVEPSGGIDTQYF
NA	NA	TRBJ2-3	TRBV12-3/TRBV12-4	TGTGCCAGCAGGTCGGCGGCGGGACCCGATACGCAGTATTTT	CASRSAAGPDTQYF
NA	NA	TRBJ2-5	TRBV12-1	TGTGCCAGCAGCTATTTGGACCTAGCGGGAGAGACCCAGTACTTC	CASSYLDLAGETQYF
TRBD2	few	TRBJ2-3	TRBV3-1	TGTGCCAGCAGCCTCGGACTAGCGGGGGCCACCACAGATACGCAGTATTTT	CASSLGLAGATTDTQYF
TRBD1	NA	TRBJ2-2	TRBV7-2	TGTGCCAGCAGCTTAGGGGGGACAGGAACCGGGGAGCTGTTTTTT	CASSLGGTGTGELFF
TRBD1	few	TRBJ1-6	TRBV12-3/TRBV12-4	TGTGCCAGCAGTATAGATGTGACAGGGATGGGTTCACCCCTCCACTTT	CASSIDVTGMGSPLHF
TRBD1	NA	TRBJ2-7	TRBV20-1	TGCAGTGCTAGTGGCCAGGGGGTTTACGAGCAGTACTTC	CSASGQGVYEQYF
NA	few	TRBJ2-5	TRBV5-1	TGCGCCAGCCACAAGGATCTCCGAGAGACCCAGTACTTC	CASHKDLRETQYF
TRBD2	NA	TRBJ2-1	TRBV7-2	TGTGCCAGCAGCCCATGGGCTAGCGGGGGTGGTGAGCAGTTCTTC	CASSPWASGGGEQFF
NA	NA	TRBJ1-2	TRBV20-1	TGCAGTGCTCAGTTAAGGACAGTTACTAACTATGGCTACACCTTC	CSAQLRTVTNYGYTF
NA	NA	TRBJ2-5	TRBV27	TGTGCCAGCAGTTTACGGTCAACTACTAAAGAGACCCAGTACTTC	CASSLRSTTKETQYF
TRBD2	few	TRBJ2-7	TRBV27	TGTGCCAGCAGTTTTGCGGGAGCTGGTGAGCAGTACTTC	CASSFAGAGEQYF
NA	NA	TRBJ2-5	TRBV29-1	TGCAGCGTTACGCGGGACAGAGAGACCCAGTACTTC	CSVTRDRETQYF
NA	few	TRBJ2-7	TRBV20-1	TGCAGTGCTACGAATTTCAACTACGAGCAGTACTTC	CSATNFNYEQYF
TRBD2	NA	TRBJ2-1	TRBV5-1	TGCGCCAGCATCGGGACTAGCGGGGGAGATGAGCAGTTCTTC	CASIGTSGGDEQFF
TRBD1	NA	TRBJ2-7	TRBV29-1	TGCAGCGTTGTTCCGAATGACAGGGGGCCCGACGAGCAGTACTTC	CSVVPNDRGPDEQYF
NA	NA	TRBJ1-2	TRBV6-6	TGTGCCAGCAGGGGAGGTGGCTACACCTTC	CASRGGGYTF
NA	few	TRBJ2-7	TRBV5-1	TGCGCCAGCAGCTCCGGCATTTACGAGCAGTACTTC	CASSSGIYEQYF
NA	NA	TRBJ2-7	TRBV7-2	TGTGCCAGCAGCTTAGCAGGGACGCCGGGCTACGAGCAGTACTTC	CASSLAGTPGYEQYF
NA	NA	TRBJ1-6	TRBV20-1	TGCAGTGCTAGACTTGGGACCCTAGGGGGGCCCCTCCACTTT	CSARLGTLGGPLHF
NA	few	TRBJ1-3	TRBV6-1	TGTGCCAGCAGAAATAATTGGGACTCTGGAAACACCATATATTTT	CASRNNWDSGNTIYF
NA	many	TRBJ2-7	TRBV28	TGTGCCAGCAGTTTATTTGGTAATGACGGTTCCTACGAGCAGTACTTC	CASSLFGNDGSYEQYF
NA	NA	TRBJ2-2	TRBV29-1	TGCAGCGTTGGATTAAACACCGGGGAGCTGTTTTTT	CSVGLNTGELFF
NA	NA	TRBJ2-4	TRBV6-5	TGTGCCAGCAGTTACGGGACGTCAGCCAAAAACATTCAGTACTTC	CASSYGTSAKNIQYF
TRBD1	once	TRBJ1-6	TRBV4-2	TGTGCCAGCGGTCCCGGACAGGGGGCCAATTCACCCCTCCACTTT	CASGPGQGANSPLHF
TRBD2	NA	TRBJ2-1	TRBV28	TGTGCCAGCAGTTTAAGGGTAGCGGGAGAGGGGGATGAGCAGTTCTTC	CASSLRVAGEGDEQFF
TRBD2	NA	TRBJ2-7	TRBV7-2	TGTGCCAGCAGCTCTAGCGGGAACTCCTACGAGCAGTACTTC	CASSSSGNSYEQYF
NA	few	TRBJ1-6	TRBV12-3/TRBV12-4	TGTGCCAGCAGTTCTGGCCGTTATTCACCCCTCCACTTT	CASSSGRYSPLHF
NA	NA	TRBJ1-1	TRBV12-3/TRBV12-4	TGTGCCAGCAGTTTATTTGGGGGGTCGAACACTGAAGCTTTCTTT	CASSLFGGSNTEAFF
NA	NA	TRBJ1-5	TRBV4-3	TGCGCCAGCAGCCAAGCTCCGGACAATCAGCCCCAGCATTTT	CASSQAPDNQPQHF
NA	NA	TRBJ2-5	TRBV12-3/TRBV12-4	TGTGCCAGCAGTCCCTCACTTGGCCGGGAGACCCAGTACTTC	CASSPSLGRETQYF
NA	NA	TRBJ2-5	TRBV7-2	TGTGCCAGCAGCCTATTTAGCGGCACAACCCAAGAGACCCAGTACTTC	CASSLFSGTTQETQYF
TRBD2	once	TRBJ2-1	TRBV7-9	TGTGCCAGCAGCTTAGCCGGGAGCGGGGCACGTAGGGAGCAGTTCTTC	CASSLAGSGARREQFF
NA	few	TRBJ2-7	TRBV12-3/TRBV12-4	TGTGCCAGCAGGCCCGGGGCGGGGCGTGAGCAGTACTTC	CASRPGAGREQYF
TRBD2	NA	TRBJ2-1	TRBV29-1	TGCAGCGTTGGGCAGCGGGAGGGCCGAGAGCAGTTCTTC	CSVGQREGREQFF
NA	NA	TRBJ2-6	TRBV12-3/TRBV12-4	TGTGCCACAGACGCAGGGCCCTCCTCTGGGGCCAACGTCCTGACTTTC	CATDAGPSSGANVLTF
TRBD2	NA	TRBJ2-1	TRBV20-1	TGCAGTGTCTCCTATAGCGGGGCCTACAATGAGCAGTTCTTC	CSVSYSGAYNEQFF
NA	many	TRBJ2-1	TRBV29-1	TGCAGCGTGACTTGGGGAGGCTCCTACAATGAGCAGTTCTTC	CSVTWGGSYNEQFF
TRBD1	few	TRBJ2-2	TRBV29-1	TGCAGCGTCGAAAGGACAGGGTTTCACACCGGGGAGCTGTTTTTT	CSVERTGFHTGELFF
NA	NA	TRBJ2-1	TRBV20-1	TGCAGTGCCGGCCGGACTCCAGGGGAAAAGCAGTTCTTC	CSAGRTPGEKQFF
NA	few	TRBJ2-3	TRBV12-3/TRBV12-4	TGTGCCAGCACCAGGTCCACAGATACGCAGTATTTT	CASTRSTDTQYF
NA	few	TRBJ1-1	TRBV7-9	TGTGCCAGCAGCCTCACCGGGACACAAGCTTTCTTT	CASSLTGTQAFF
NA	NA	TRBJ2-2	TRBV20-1	TGCAGTGCTAGAGATCGCCCCGGGGAGCTGTTTTTT	CSARDRPGELFF
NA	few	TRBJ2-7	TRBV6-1	TGTGCCACCTCAAACCCGGCCGCTGGCGAGCAGTACTTC	CATSNPAAGEQYF
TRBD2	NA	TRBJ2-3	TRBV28	TGTGCCAGCAGTTCCCGACTAGCGCCTGCCACAGATACGCAGTATTTT	CASSSRLAPATDTQYF
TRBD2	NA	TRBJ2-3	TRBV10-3	TGTGCCATCAGTGAGGGATTGACTAGCGGATTCACAGATACGCAGTATTTT	CAISEGLTSGFTDTQYF
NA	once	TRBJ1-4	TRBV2	TGTGCCAGCAGTGACGGCCAGGGGTTAAGGGGTGAAAAACTGTTTTTT	CASSDGQGLRGEKLFF
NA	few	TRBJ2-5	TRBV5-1	TGCGCCAGCGGCAGGACTCAAGAGACCCAGTACTTC	CASGRTQETQYF
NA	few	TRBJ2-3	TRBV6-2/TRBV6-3	TGTGCCAGCAGATACAGGATCCCCACAGATACGCAGTATTTT	CASRYRIPTDTQYF
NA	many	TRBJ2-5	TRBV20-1	TGCAGTGCCGTGGGCAGCCAAGAGACCCAGTACTTC	CSAVGSQETQYF
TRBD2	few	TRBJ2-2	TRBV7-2	TGTGCCAGCAGCTTACAGAGCGGGAGGGACGGGGAGCTGTTTTTT	CASSLQSGRDGELFF
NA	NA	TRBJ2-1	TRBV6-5	TGTGCCAGCAGTGTACTCGGGGCGAATGAGCAGTTCTTC	CASSVLGANEQFF
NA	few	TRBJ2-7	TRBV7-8	TGTGCCAGCAGCTTAGCGACGGGATTGGTCATACGAGAGCAGTACTTC	CASSLATGLVIREQYF
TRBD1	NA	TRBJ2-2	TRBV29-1	TGCAGCGTAGGGGACAGGGCGAGGTCCGGGGAGCTGTTTTTT	CSVGDRARSGELFF
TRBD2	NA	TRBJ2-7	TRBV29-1	TGCAGCGTTGTTTTAGCGGGAATCTACGAGCAGTACTTC	CSVVLAGIYEQYF
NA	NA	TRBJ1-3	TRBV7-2	TGTGCCAGCAGCCTATACTACGGCTCTGGAAACACCATATATTTT	CASSLYYGSGNTIYF
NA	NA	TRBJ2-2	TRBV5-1	TGCGCCAGCAGCTTGGAAGCTAGGCCCTACGGGGAGCTGTTTTTT	CASSLEARPYGELFF
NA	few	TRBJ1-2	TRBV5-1	TGCGCCAGCAGCTTGGAAGTGGCCAGGGGCAGAAGAGCTAACTATGGCTACACCTTC	CASSLEVARGRRANYGYTF